This T cell receptor beta chain stems from a study of Graves' ophthalmopathy and Graves' hyperthyroidism. Moderately to severely active ophthalmopathy under 3 months, CAS at least 3, NOSPECS at least 4. Looked up from germline, CDR1 is SEHNR and CDR2 is FQNEAQ (reference sequence). The ends were cut back, 0 bases at V and 6 bases at J, with 8 bases in the middle. The CDR3 has 14 amino acids. RNA transcripts served as template for amplifying TCR beta CDR3 sequences. HTBI primers primed a first-round RT-PCR, and a second-round multiplex PCR followed. TCRdb reanalysed the multiplex PCR reads using MiXCR and keeps one entry per CDR3 protein. The sample shows about 500,000 distinct CDR3 sequences, roughly 14% of them seen only once. On this clonotype: Its antigen is unknown.

Study-level results: As the model predicted ophthalmopathy progression, it achieved a sensitivity of 55% to 71% and a specificity of 72.22%. Most expanded thyroid clonotypes above 0.001 frequency also appeared in blood. Distinction of ophthalmopathy from stable hyperthyroidism by a 13-signature model reached approximately 88% sensitivity and 75% to 84% specificity.

The sequenced sample was blood. V gene TRBV7-9 combines with J gene TRBJ2-2; D possibly corresponds to TRBD2 (5 bases). This receptor was identified in a woman aged 25 to 39 with Graves' ophthalmopathy. CDR3 amino acids: CASSLAPGAGELFF. Here the CDR3 DNA reads TGTGCCAGCAGCTTAGCACCCGGGGCCGGGGAGCTGTTTTTT.